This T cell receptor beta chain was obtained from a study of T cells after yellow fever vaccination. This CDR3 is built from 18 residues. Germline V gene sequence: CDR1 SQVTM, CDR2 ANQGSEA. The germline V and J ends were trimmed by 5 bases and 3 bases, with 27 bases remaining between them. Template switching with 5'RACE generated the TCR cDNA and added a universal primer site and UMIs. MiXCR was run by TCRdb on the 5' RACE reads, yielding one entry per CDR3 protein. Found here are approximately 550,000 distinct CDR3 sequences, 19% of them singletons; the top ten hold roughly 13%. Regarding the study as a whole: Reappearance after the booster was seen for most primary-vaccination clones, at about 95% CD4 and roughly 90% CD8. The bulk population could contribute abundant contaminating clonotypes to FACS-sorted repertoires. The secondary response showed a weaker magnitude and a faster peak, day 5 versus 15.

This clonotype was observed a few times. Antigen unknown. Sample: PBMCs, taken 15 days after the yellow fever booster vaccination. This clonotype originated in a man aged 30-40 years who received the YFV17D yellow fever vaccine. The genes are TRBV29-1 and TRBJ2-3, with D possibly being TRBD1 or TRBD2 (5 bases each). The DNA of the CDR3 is TGCAGCGTTTCCCCCGACGGGACGGCGACCCAACCAACAGATACGCAGTATTTT. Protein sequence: CSVSPDGTATQPTDTQYF.